The text below deals with one TCR beta chain. Only a few counts were recorded for this clonotype. This receptor's antigen is unknown. It has no much larger one-base neighbor in the sample; base qualities were not kept. Ficoll-Paque density gradient centrifugation was the method used to isolate PBMCs. Sequencing was performed on an Illumina NovaSeq 6000. TCRalpha and TCRbeta cDNA libraries were constructed by 5'RACE with constant-segment primers, with sample barcodes and unique molecular identifiers being introduced. RNA was extracted from every sample with Trizol reagent. The libraries were amplified in two PCR steps, and the second step added a second sample barcode and Illumina TruSeq adapters. Sequencing of libraries was performed on an Illumina NovaSeq with 2 x 150 bp paired-end reads. The authors' analysis ran thus. Reads were demultiplexed and collapsed into UMI-guided consensus sequences with migec v1.2.7. Using mixcr v2.1.11, UMI consensuses were aligned to TRA and TRB V and J templates and then assembled into clonotypes. A clonotype was counted as expanded or contracted only when both edgeR and NoisET called the clonotype significant, with the noise models trained on biological replicates. For edgeR calls, the thresholds were a false discovery rate-adjusted p below 0.01 and a log2 fold-change of 1. As an exploratory analysis of dynamics, PCA with hierarchical clustering was applied to max-normalized trajectories of the 1000 most abundant clonotypes. The CD4 or CD8 phenotype of responding clones was assigned using the separately sequenced CD4+ and CD8+ repertoires. TCRdb reanalyzed the raw reads on its own, using fastp at Q25 for trimming and MiXCR for clone calling, and kept in-frame beta chains. A single entry per CDR3 protein holds the most common genes and DNA from its merged rows. The V and J calls reflect TCRdb's pipeline rather than the authors' work. Here the sample has under 300,000 distinct CDR3 sequences; 8% to 10% occur a single time. 20% to 25% of the sample goes to the ten largest clones.

The data originate from a study of T-cell memory formation after mild COVID-19 (dated by TCRdb to about 2021). A note on the overall study: Most TCR sequence clusters were specific to one of the two donors. Two young, previously healthy adult volunteers made up the cohort, one male and one female. T-cell clones expanding and contracting after mild COVID-19 in two donors were tracked by longitudinal TCRalpha and TCRbeta repertoire sequencing.

Its CDR3 holds 12 amino acids, cysteine through phenylalanine. Only the CDR3 DNA is retained, 36 bases long and in frame from the first base. For this chain, trimming is 5 bases at the V end and 10 bases at the J end, and the number of junction bases without a gene match is 5. In the germline V gene, CDR1 corresponds to SGHVS and CDR2 to FNYEAQ. Beyond this particular receptor, the publication reports: SARS-CoV-2 specificity of the second-wave clones peaking on day 37 was not confirmed. The study included only a couple of mild cases, and larger cohorts that include severe cases with pre-infection samples were judged to be necessary. Some responding clones were found in pre-infection memory, which suggests that pre-existing cross-reactive memory T cells took part in the SARS-CoV-2 response. Contracting CD4+ clones were located mainly in the CM and EM memory subsets, whereas CD8+ clones were found to be enriched in EMRA. Clones contracting from day 15 to 85 had balanced CD4/CD8 phenotypes, while a second wave expanding from day 15 to 37 was biased towards CD4+.

The sequenced sample was PBMCs or a T cell subset sorted from them (not recorded which). The receptor comes from a man between 18 and 35 years old who had mild COVID-19 (a few samples of this study predate the infection). The sample titles of this study are shuffled in the database, so cell type and time point are left out; the donor was told from shared clones. The rearrangement combines TRBV7-6 with TRBJ2-3; 8 bases in the middle match TRBD1. The nucleotides read TGTGCCAGCAGCCCTGACAGGGGTGCGCAGTATTTT. Its translation reads: CASSPDRGAQYF.